These 15 T cell receptor beta chains were all obtained from the same sample, sequenced in a study of T-cell reconstitution after alpha-beta-depleted transplantation in children (dated by TCRdb to 2016 to 2017). To prepare the library, PCR was applied. The reads were generated on an Illumina HiSeq 2500. TCR library preparation used molecular barcoding, with unique molecular identifiers applied to normalize quantification of the TCRbeta repertoire. Through fastp at Q25 and MiXCR, TCRdb rebuilt clones from the public reads, retaining in-frame beta chains. All rows with the same CDR3 protein become a single entry with the most common DNA and genes. Present in this sample are over 400,000 distinct CDR3 sequences, roughly an eighth of which were seen just once. The ten top clones hold about 6% of the sample. The sequencing used PBMCs from the stem cell graft donor, collected from the stem cell graft. The receptors were gathered from a human donor who donated a stem cell graft to a child with combined immunodeficiency.

This clonotype was observed a few times. The DNA of the CDR3 is TGTGCCAGCAGCTTAGCACAGGGATTATATCGCGAGCAGTACTTC. Its protein is CASSLAQGLYREQYF. J is TRBJ2-7 and V is TRBV7-8, with a weak D call TRBD1 (6 bases). Germline lookup yields CDR1 SGHVS and CDR2 FQNEAQ. This CDR3 has 15 residues. V was cut by 0 bases and J by 6 bases, with 15 bases left in between.

This clonotype showed up many times. V and J are TRBV5-5 and TRBJ1-2; D is undetermined. The CDR3 is made up of 14 amino acids. Trimming took 4 bases from V and 3 from J, leaving 13 bases between them. From germline, CDR1 is SGHKS and CDR2 YYEKEE (reference sequence). Here the CDR3 reads CASSQELVDYGYTF. The CDR3 coding sequence is TGTGCCAGCAGCCAGGAACTCGTGGACTATGGCTACACCTTC. The whole variable domain, filled in from reference TRBV5-5 and TRBJ1-2, reads DAGVTQSPTHLIKTRGQQVTLRCSPISGHKSVSWYQQVLGQGPQFIFQYYEKEERGRGNFPDRFSARQFPNYSSELNVNALLLGDSALYLCASSQELVDYGYTFGSGTRLTVV.

This clonotype turned up a few times. The chain uses TRBV7-9 and TRBJ2-5; D is tentatively TRBD1 or TRBD2 (6 bases each). The ends were cut back, 5 bases at V and 1 base at J, with 11 bases in the middle. This CDR3 region has 14 residues. Per germline, CDR1 SEHNR and CDR2 FQNEAQ (reference sequence). CDR3 loop: CASSQGGTQETQYF. CDR3 in DNA: TGTGCCAGCAGCCAAGGGGGGACCCAAGAGACCCAGTACTTC.

V gene TRBV7-9 combines with J gene TRBJ2-2; D is ambiguous. Trimming left V 1 base short and J 0 bases short, with 6 bases between. Per the germline V gene, CDR1 is SEHNR and CDR2 is FQNEAQ (reference sequence). There are 15 residues in the CDR3. CDR3 loop: CASSLDAPNTGELFF. In nucleotides, the CDR3 is TGTGCCAGCAGCTTAGACGCGCCGAACACCGGGGAGCTGTTTTTT.

The chain has TRBV7-8 and TRBJ2-1, with D possibly TRBD1 on 6 matching bases. Germline-derived CDR1 and CDR2 are SGHVS and FQNEAQ. The CDR3 spans 15 residues. Trimming took 4 bases from V and 7 from J, leaving 17 bases between them. For the CDR3, the DNA is TGTGCCAGCAGCTCAGGGGCCAAGCTTTCAAATGAGCAGTTCTTC. Translated: CASSSGAKLSNEQFF.

This clonotype was recorded at least ten times. The chain is built from TRBV2 and TRBJ2-3; the D gene is possibly TRBD2 (5 bases). Trimming shortened V by 7 bases and J by 2 bases, and 22 bases separated the two germline ends. Germline V gene lookup returns CDR1 SNHLY and CDR2 FYNNEI. The CDR3 has 17 amino acids. CDR3 protein: CASKAPNSWGDTDTQYF. DNA of the CDR3: TGTGCCAGCAAAGCCCCTAATTCTTGGGGAGACACAGATACGCAGTATTTT. The variable domain in full, completed from reference TRBV2 and TRBJ2-3, reads EPEVTQTPSHQVTQMGQEVILRCVPISNHLYFYWYRQILGQKVEFLVSFYNNEISEKSEIFDDQFSVERPDGSNFTLKIRSTKLEDSAMYFCASKAPNSWGDTDTQYFGPGTRLTVL.

This sequence joins TRBV6-5 and TRBJ1-1; 7 bases map to TRBD1. There are 13 residues in the CDR3. CDR1 is MNHEY, CDR2 SVGAGI, per germline. V shed 3 bases, J shed 10 bases, and the junction held 8 bases outside the gene matches. CDR3 nucleotide sequence: TGTGCCAGCAGTTATGAGCGGCAGGGGGTAGCTTTCTTT. This encodes CASSYERQGVAFF.

The sample holds many counts of this clonotype. This chain links TRBV15 with TRBJ2-1; the D gene is possibly TRBD1 (6 bases). Trimming took off 3 bases at V and 5 bases at J, with 11 bases between the two ends. Germline CDR1 LNHNV, CDR2 YYDKDF (reference sequence). The CDR3 sequence is 14 residues long. CDR3 DNA: TGTGCCACCAGCAGGAAGGACAGCCACAATGAGCAGTTCTTC. As protein: CATSRKDSHNEQFF.

Only a few counts were recorded for this clonotype. This rearrangement joins TRBV2 to TRBJ2-5; no definite D call. The V and J ends lost 4 bases and 4 bases respectively, with 13 bases between them. Germline-derived CDR1 and CDR2 are SNHLY and FYNNEI. The CDR3 length is 14 residues. The CDR3 DNA reads as TGTGCCAGCAGTGTTGGCCGCTCTACAGAGACCCAGTACTTC. Amino acids: CASSVGRSTETQYF.

The CDR3 reads CASSLGGQGSFPYEQYF. The CDR3 DNA follows: TGTGCCAGCAGCTTAGGTGGTCAGGGGTCTTTCCCCTACGAGCAGTACTTC. This chain links TRBV7-9 with TRBJ2-7; tentatively, D is TRBD1 (6 bases). V shed 1 base and J shed 2 bases, with 18 bases lying between them. The CDR3 contains 17 residues. The germline V gene encodes CDR1 SEHNR and CDR2 FQNEAQ (reference sequence). The full variable domain, with the rest looked up from reference TRBV7-9 and TRBJ2-7, is DTGVSQNPRHKITKRGQNVTFRCDPISEHNRLYWYRQTLGQGPEFLTYFQNEAQLEKSRLLSDRFSAERPKGSFSTLEIQRTEQGDSAMYLCASSLGGQGSFPYEQYFGPGTRLTVT.

As for this clonotype: One end of the junction is discordant with germline, which a read error may explain. The chain is built from TRBV5-1 and TRBJ2-1, with D possibly being TRBD1 (5 bases). Germline V gives CDR1 SGHRS, CDR2 YFSETQ. The CDR3 totals 15 residues. The CDR3 nucleotides are TGCGTCAGCAGCTTGGCGGCAGGGTTCTACAATGAGCAGTTCTTC. This gives the protein CVSSLAAGFYNEQFF.

The V call is TRBV9, the J call TRBJ2-7; TRBD2 might be the D (7 bases). The CDR3 is made up of 15 amino acids. CDR1 SGDLS and CDR2 YYNGEE come from the germline V gene. Trimming took off 1 base at V and 2 bases at J, with 13 bases between the two ends. The CDR3 is CASSVTSGGAYEQYF. CDR3 in DNA: TGTGCCAGCAGCGTAACATCGGGGGGCGCCTACGAGCAGTACTTC.

The chain recombines TRBV12-5 with TRBJ2-5; 7 nucleotides agree with TRBD2. There are 15 residues in the CDR3. Germline assignment: CDR1 LGHNT and CDR2 FRNRAP. V lost 3 bases and J lost 3; bases outside the gene matches: 7. The CDR3 sequence: CASGFAAGAEETQYF. The CDR3 nucleotides are TGTGCTAGTGGTTTCGCGGCGGGAGCCGAAGAGACCCAGTACTTC.

V usage is TRBV5-1 and J usage is TRBJ2-1; no firm D call. V lost 2 bases and J lost 4, with 13 bases in between. The germline V gene encodes CDR1 SGHRS and CDR2 YFSETQ. This CDR3 comprises 15 residues. The CDR3 DNA is TGCGCCAGCAGCTTAGATGGCGCCGATTACAATGAGCAGTTCTTC. Translated, it gives CASSLDGADYNEQFF.

In this sample, this clonotype turned up a few times. The junction departs from the called germline gene at one end, perhaps through a read error. The DNA for the CDR3 is TGTGCTAGCAGGGCGTTGGCAGGTCAATGGACAGATACGCAGTATTTT. It yields the protein CASRALAGQWTDTQYF. The rearrangement uses TRBV7-7 and TRBJ2-3, with D possibly TRBD1 on 5 matching bases. Germline CDR1 SSHAT, CDR2 FNYEAQ (reference sequence). The CDR3 has 16 amino acids.